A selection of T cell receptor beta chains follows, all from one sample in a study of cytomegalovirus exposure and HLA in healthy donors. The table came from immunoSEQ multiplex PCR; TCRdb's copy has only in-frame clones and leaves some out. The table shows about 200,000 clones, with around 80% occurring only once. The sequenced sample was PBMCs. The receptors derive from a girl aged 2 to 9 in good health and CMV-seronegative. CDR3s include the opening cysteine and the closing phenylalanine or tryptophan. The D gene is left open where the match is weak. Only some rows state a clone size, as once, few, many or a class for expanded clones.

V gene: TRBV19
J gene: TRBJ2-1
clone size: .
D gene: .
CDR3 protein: CASSISATGEQFF
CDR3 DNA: TGTGCCAGTAGTATTTCAGCAACGGGTGAGCAGTTCTTC

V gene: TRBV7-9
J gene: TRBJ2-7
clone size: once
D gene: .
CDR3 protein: CASKRSSGDPHEQYF
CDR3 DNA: TGTGCCAGCAAGCGATCCTCGGGGGACCCACACGAGCAGTACTTC

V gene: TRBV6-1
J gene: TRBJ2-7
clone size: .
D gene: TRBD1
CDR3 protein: CASRTGTGGDEQYF
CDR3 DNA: TGTGCCAGCAGGACCGGGACAGGAGGGGACGAGCAGTACTTC

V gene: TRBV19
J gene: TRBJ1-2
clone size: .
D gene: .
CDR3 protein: CASSIQGHYTF
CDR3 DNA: TGTGCCAGTAGTATACAGGGGCACTACACCTTC

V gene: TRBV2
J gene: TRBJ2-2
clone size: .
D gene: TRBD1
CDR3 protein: CASIQGASNTGELFF
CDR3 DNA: TGTGCCAGCATTCAGGGGGCCTCGAACACCGGGGAGCTGTTTTTT

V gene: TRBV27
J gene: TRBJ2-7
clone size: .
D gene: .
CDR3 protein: CASSLSSGGEQYF
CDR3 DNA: TGTGCCAGCAGTTTAAGTTCCGGGGGCGAGCAGTACTTC

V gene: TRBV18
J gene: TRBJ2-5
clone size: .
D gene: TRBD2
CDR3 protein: CASSRGTSGSVETQYF
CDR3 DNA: TGTGCCAGCTCACGAGGGACTAGCGGGAGCGTAGAGACCCAGTACTTC

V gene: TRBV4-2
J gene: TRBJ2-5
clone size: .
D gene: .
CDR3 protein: CASSQGGGLGARTQYF
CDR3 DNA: TGTGCCAGCAGCCAAGGCGGGGGACTGGGGGCGCGGACCCAGTACTTC

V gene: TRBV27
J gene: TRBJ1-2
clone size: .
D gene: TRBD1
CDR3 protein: CASSTGVDYGYTF
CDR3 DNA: TGTGCCAGCTCCACAGGGGTCGACTATGGCTACACCTTC

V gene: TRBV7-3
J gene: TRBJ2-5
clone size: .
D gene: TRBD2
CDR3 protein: CASSHGGGSQETQYF
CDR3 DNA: TGTGCCAGCAGCCACGGGGGGGGTTCCCAAGAGACCCAGTACTTC

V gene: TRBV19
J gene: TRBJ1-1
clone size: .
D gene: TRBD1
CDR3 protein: CASSLTGEAFF
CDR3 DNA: TGTGCCAGTAGTCTGACAGGGGAAGCTTTCTTT

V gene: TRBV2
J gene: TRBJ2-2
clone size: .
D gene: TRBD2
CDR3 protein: CASSPSGGGNTGELFF
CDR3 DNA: TGTGCCAGCAGTCCTAGCGGGGGGGGGAACACCGGGGAGCTGTTTTTT

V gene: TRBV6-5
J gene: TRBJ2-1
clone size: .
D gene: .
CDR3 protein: CASSYHLAGEQFF
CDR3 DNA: TGTGCCAGCAGTTACCATCTGGCGGGTGAGCAGTTCTTC

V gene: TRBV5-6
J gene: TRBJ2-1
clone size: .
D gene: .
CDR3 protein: CASSGGPQQFF
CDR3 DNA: TGTGCCAGCAGCGGGGGCCCACAGCAGTTCTTC

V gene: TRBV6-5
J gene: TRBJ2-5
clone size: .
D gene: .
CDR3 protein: CASSYGAGWETQYF
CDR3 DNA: TGTGCCAGCAGTTACGGGGCGGGGTGGGAGACCCAGTACTTC

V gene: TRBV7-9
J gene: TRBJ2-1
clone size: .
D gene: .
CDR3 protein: CASNPWGTAEAYNEQFF
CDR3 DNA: TGTGCCAGCAACCCCTGGGGTACAGCGGAGGCCTACAATGAGCAGTTCTTC

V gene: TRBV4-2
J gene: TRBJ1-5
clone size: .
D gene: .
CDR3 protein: CASSQEEDQPQHF
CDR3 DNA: TGTGCCAGCAGCCAAGAAGAGGATCAGCCCCAGCATTTT

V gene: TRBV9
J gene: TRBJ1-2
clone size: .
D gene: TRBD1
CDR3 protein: CASSFTGTGEDGYTF
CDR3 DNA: TGTGCCAGCAGCTTCACCGGGACAGGGGAGGATGGCTACACCTTC

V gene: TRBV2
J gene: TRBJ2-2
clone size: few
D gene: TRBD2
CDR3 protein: CASSETSGYTGELFF
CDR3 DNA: TGTGCCAGCAGTGAAACTAGCGGCTACACCGGGGAGCTGTTTTTT

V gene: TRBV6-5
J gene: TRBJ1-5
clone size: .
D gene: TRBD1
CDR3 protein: CASKRTGQSNQPQHF
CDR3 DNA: TGTGCCAGCAAGCGTACGGGACAGAGCAATCAGCCCCAGCATTTT

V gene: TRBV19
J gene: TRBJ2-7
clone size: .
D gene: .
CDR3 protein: CASSGANRVFGEQYF
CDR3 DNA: TGTGCCAGTAGTGGGGCTAACAGGGTCTTCGGCGAGCAGTACTTC

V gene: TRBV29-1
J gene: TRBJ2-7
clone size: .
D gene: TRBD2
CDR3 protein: CSVGWAGGPYEQYF
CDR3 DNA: TGCAGCGTGGGATGGGCGGGGGGACCCTACGAGCAGTACTTC

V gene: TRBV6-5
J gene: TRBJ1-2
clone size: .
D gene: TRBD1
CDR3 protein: CAVLGDRGRDWGYTF
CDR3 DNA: TGTGCCGTTCTAGGGGACAGGGGGCGCGATTGGGGCTACACCTTC

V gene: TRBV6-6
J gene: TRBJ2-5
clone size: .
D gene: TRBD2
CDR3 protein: CASRVSGGAGETQYF
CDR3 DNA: TGTGCCAGCAGAGTTAGCGGGGGGGCAGGGGAGACCCAGTACTTC

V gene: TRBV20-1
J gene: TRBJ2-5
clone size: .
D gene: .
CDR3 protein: CSARLQETQYF
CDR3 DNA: TGCAGTGCTAGACTTCAAGAGACCCAGTACTTC

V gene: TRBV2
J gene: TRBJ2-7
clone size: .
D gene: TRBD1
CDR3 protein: CASRTGDRYEQYF
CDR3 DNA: TGTGCCAGCAGGACAGGGGATCGCTACGAGCAGTACTTC

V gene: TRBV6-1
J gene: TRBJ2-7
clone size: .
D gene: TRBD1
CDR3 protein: CASARQGEFYEQYF
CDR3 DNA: TGTGCCAGCGCGCGACAGGGGGAATTCTACGAGCAGTACTTC

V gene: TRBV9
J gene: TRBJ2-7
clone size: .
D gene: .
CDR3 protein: CASSVTAGDEQYF
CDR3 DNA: TGTGCCAGCAGCGTGACGGCAGGGGACGAGCAGTACTTC

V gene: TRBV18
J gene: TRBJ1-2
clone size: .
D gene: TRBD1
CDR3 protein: CASSRGQNYGYTF
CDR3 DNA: TGTGCCAGCTCACGGGGACAGAACTATGGCTACACCTTC

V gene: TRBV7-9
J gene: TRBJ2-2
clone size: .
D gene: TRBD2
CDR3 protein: CASSRRLAGVTPGELFF
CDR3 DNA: TGTGCCAGCAGCCGCAGACTAGCGGGGGTAACCCCCGGGGAGCTGTTTTTT

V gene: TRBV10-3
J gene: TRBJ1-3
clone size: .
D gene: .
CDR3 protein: CATWTAGNTIYF
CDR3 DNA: TGTGCCACCTGGACAGCTGGAAACACCATATATTTT